The text below deals with one T cell receptor (beta chain). Its antigen remains unidentified. These data originate in a study of early T cells in non-severe SARS-CoV-2 infection. Findings of the study overall: VDJdb-based matching was biased toward anti-spike CD8 responses and missed private and CD4 specificities.

The CDR3 loop spans 12 amino acids. V was cut by 2 bases and J by 8 bases, with 9 bases left in between. TCRdb re-derived calls from the 5' RACE reads in MiXCR, one entry per CDR3 protein. The sample contains 74,000 or so distinct CDR3 sequences, 9.5% to 13% of which appear only once. Sample: whole blood. The clonotype originates from an adult who was a healthcare worker with PCR-confirmed SARS-CoV-2 infection or an uninfected control (not recorded which). V is TRBV12-3 or TRBV12-4 and J is TRBJ1-2; no clear D gene. The chain's CDR3 is CASSLPVGGYTF. For the CDR3, the DNA is TGTGCCAGCAGTTTACCGGTAGGGGGCTACACCTTC.